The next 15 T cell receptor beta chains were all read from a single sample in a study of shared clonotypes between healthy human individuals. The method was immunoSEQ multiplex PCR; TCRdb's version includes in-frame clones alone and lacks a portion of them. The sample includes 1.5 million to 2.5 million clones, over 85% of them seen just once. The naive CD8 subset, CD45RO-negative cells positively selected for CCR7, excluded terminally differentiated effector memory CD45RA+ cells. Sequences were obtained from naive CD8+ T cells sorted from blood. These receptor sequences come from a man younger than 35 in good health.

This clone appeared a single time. The CDR3 nucleotides are TGCAGCGTTGAATTGCATACCTACGAGCAGTACTTC. This encodes CSVELHTYEQYF. This chain links TRBV29-1 with TRBJ2-7; the D is unclear. The CDR3 is made up of 12 amino acids. The V end lost 2 bases, the J end lost 2 bases, and 7 bases lay between the germline ends. Germline CDR1 SQVTM, CDR2 ANQGSEA.

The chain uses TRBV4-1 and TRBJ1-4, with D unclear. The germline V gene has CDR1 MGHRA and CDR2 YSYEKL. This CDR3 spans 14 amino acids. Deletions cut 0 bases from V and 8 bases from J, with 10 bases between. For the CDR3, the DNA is TGCGCCAGCAGCCAAGATCTAGTACGAGAAAAACTGTTTTTT. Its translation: CASSQDLVREKLFF.

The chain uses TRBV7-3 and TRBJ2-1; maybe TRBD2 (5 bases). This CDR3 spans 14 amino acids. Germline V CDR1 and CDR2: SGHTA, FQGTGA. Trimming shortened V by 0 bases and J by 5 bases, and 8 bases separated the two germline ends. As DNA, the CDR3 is TGTGCCAGCAGCTTAACGAGGGCCCACAATGAGCAGTTCTTC. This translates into CASSLTRAHNEQFF.

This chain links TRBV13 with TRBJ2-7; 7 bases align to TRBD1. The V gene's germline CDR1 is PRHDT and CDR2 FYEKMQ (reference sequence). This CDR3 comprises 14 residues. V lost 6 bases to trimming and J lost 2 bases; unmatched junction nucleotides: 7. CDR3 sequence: CASSHDRDPYEQYF. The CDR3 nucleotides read TGTGCCAGCAGTCACGACAGGGACCCCTACGAGCAGTACTTC.

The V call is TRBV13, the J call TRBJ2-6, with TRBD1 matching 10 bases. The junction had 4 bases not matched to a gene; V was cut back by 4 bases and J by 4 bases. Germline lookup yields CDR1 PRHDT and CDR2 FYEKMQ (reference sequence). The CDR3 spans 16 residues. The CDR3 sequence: CASSWGTGEGANVLTF. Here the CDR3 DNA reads TGTGCCAGCAGCTGGGGGACAGGGGAAGGGGCCAACGTCCTGACTTTC.

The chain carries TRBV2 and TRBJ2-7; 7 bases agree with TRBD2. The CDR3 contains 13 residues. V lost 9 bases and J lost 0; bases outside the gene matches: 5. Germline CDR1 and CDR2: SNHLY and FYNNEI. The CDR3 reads CARRAGPSYEQYF. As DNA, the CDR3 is TGTGCCAGGAGAGCGGGGCCCTCCTACGAGCAGTACTTC.

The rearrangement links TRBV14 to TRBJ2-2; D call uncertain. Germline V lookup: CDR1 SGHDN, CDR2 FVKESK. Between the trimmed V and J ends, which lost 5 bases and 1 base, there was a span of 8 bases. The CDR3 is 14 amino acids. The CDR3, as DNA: TGTGCCAGCAGCTTTTTGGGGAACACCGGGGAGCTGTTTTTT. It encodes CASSFLGNTGELFF.

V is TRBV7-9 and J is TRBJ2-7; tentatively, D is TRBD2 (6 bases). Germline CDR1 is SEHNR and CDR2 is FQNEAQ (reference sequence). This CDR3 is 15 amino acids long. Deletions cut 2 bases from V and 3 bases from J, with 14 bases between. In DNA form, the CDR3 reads TGTGCCAGCAGCTTATTAGTCGGGAGCGACTACGAGCAGTACTTC. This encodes CASSLLVGSDYEQYF.

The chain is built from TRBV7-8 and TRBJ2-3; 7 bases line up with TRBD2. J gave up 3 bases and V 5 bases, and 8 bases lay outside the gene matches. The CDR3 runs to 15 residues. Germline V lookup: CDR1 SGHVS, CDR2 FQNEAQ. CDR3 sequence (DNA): TGTGCCAGCAGCCCCGTAGCGGGCTATACAGATACGCAGTATTTT. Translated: CASSPVAGYTDTQYF.

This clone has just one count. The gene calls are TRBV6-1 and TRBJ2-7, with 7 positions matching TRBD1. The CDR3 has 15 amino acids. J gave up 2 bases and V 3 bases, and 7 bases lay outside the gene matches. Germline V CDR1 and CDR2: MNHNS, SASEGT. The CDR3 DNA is TGTGCCAGCAGTGATTATCGGGGACAGCCCTACGAGCAGTACTTC. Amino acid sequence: CASSDYRGQPYEQYF.

The DNA for the CDR3 is TGTGCCAGCAGTATCGGACAGTACTACGAGCAGTACTTC. Protein product: CASSIGQYYEQYF. The V call is TRBV2, the J call TRBJ2-7; D is perhaps TRBD1 (6 bases). Germline CDR1 SNHLY, CDR2 FYNNEI. The ends were cut back, 5 bases at V and 3 bases at J, with 11 bases in the middle. The CDR3 length is 13 residues.

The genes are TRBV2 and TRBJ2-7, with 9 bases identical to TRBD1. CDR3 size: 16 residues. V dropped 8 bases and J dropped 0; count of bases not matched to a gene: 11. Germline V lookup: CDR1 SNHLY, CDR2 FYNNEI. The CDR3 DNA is TGTGCCAGCCTAACCACAGGGGGCGGCGTCTCCTACGAGCAGTACTTC. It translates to CASLTTGGGVSYEQYF.

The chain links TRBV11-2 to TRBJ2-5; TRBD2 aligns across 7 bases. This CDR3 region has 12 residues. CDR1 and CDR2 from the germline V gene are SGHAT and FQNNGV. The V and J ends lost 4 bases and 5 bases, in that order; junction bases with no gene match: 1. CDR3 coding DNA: TGTGCCAGCAGCTGGGGGGGGGAGACCCAGTACTTC. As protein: CASSWGGETQYF.

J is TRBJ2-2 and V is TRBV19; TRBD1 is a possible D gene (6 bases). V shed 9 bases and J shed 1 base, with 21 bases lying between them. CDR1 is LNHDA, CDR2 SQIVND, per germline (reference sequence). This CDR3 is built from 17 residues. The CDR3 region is CARLVEGQPQNTGELFF. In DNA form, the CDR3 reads TGTGCCAGGCTGGTAGAAGGACAGCCACAGAACACCGGGGAGCTGTTTTTT. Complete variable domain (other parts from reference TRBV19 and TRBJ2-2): DGGITQSPKYLFRKEGQNVTLSCEQNLNHDAMYWYRQDPGQGLRLIYYSQIVNDFQKGDIAEGYSVSREKKESFPLTVTSAQKNPTAFYLCARLVEGQPQNTGELFFGEGSRLTVL.

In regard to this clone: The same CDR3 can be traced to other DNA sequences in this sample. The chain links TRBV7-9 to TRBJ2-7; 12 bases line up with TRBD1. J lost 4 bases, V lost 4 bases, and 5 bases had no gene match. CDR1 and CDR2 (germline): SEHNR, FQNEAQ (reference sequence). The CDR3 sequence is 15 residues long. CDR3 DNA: TGTGCCAGCAGCTCCCCGGGACAGGGGGCTTACGAGCAGTACTTC. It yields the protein CASSSPGQGAYEQYF.